This note documents a single TCR beta chain sequence. Its antigen is undetermined. This entry comes from a study of cytomegalovirus exposure and HLA in healthy donors. Study as a whole: The roughly 120 million unique TCR beta sequences, from roughly 180 million T cells, were found by an earlier analysis. Points from the study as a whole: A previous analysis found most TCR beta V segments productive roughly 87% or roughly 30% of the time. Most TCR sequences proved rare, with some public TCRs found in many donors.

The primer mix had 60 Vbeta and 13 Jbeta primers. Repertoires were generated with immunoSEQ multiplex PCR, while TCRdb's copy carries only in-frame clones and drops some. The table includes under 200,000 clones, over 60% detected once. Germline V gene data show CDR1 as LNHDA and CDR2 as SQIVND (reference sequence). This CDR3 is 16 amino acids long. Trimming took 10 bases from V and 2 from J; bases not matched to a gene: 13. Material: PBMCs. This sequence was found in a man in his fifties or sixties in good health and CMV-seropositive. The chain recombines TRBV19 with TRBJ1-5; 8 bases are a match to TRBD1. For the CDR3, the DNA is TGTGCCACCCACTCAGGGGGCTTCGGTGGCAATCAGCCCCAGCATTTT. It translates to CATHSGGFGGNQPQHF.